This T cell receptor beta chain was sequenced in a study of T cells in Graves' hyperthyroidism and ophthalmopathy. The study, taken as a whole, reports: Ophthalmopathy, which appeared later, was predicted by the model a median approximately 6 months before onset. Separating ophthalmopathy from stable hyperthyroidism was achieved by a 13 V-J model. Clonotypes that were expanded in thyroid above 0.001 mostly appeared in blood too.

This CDR3 contains 15 residues. The junction had 5 bases not matched to a gene; V was cut back by 0 bases and J by 3 bases. From germline, CDR1 is LNHNV and CDR2 YYDKDF (reference sequence). Regarding this clonotype: Its antigen is not identified.

The CDR3 regions of TCR beta were amplified from RNA transcripts. Researchers ran a first-round RT-PCR on the TCR CDR3 using the HTBI primer set. TCRdb recomputed calls from the multiplex PCR reads with MiXCR, one row per CDR3 protein. The sample shows about 560,000 distinct CDR3 sequences, 16% of them seen only once. This chain links TRBV15 with TRBJ2-7; TRBD2 matches at 7 bases. Sequenced material: blood. The receptor's source is a woman aged 18-35 years with Graves' hyperthyroidism. The CDR3 DNA follows: TGTGCCACCAGCAGAGAGGGGGGGGGGAACTACGAGCAGTACTTC. This gives the protein CATSREGGGNYEQYF.